This T cell receptor (beta chain) was identified in a study of blood T cell repertoires in COVID-19. Study-wide context: From the United States, Italy and Spain came samples of acute and convalescent COVID-19.

As originally analysed: Amplifying reference gene primers gave estimates of nucleated cell counts. Libraries were prepared by immunoSEQ multiplex PCR; TCRdb keeps only in-frame clonotypes and omits some of them. D and trimming come from the DNA, and the V and J calls and clone size come from that table. The sample consists of 200,000 to 300,000 clones, 70% to 85% of them appearing once. This clone is a singleton in its sample. The V and J ends lost 3 bases and 8 bases, in that order; junction bases with no gene match: 5. The CDR3 spans 15 residues. Germline-derived CDR1 and CDR2 are SGHNT and YYREEE (reference sequence).

Material for sequencing was peripheral blood. This sequence originates from a woman aged 80 or older with acute or convalescent COVID-19. The chain employs TRBV5-4 and TRBJ2-1; 13 nucleotides agree with TRBD2. The chain's CDR3 is CASSWTSGSGDEQFF. The CDR3 DNA reads as TGTGCCAGCAGCTGGACTAGCGGGAGTGGGGATGAGCAGTTCTTC.